This TCR beta chain was profiled in a study of Ad26.COV2.S vaccination and SARS-CoV-2 variants. TCRdb keeps only in-frame clones here, not all; method: immunoSEQ multiplex PCR. The repertoire holds under 500,000 clones, with 80% to 95% as singletons. The treatment was: around 19 received Ad26.COV2.S at low or high dose, single or two shots; about five received placebo; per-sample allocation not given. Specimens were obtained on day 63 following the first vaccine or placebo injection. The CDR3 is 17 residues long. The rearrangement links TRBV21-1 to TRBJ1-5. TRBV21-1 constitutes a pseudogene. Source: peripheral blood, taken in a trial of Ad26.COV2.S vaccine versus placebo. The TCR originated in a person between 18 and 60 years old who received the Ad26.COV2.S COVID-19 vaccine or a placebo. CDR3 protein: CASTKIWGGRARKPQHF. The CDR3 DNA reads TGTGCCAGCACCAAGATATGGGGGGGTAGGGCGAGAAAGCCCCAGCATTTT.